The 30 T cell receptor beta chains below come from one sample, sequenced in a study of blood T cell repertoires in COVID-19 (dated by TCRdb to about 2020). Libraries were constructed by the immunoSEQ multiplex PCR assay. TCRdb mirrors the immuneACCESS table, restricted to in-frame sequences. Some clones are absent from its copies; in checked studies, under half trace to an unresolved V gene, and the reason for the others is unknown. For this sample there are about 64,000 clones; over 60% appear just once. The ten largest clones represent approximately 5% of the sample. Material for sequencing was peripheral blood. These receptors came from a human donor in a cohort sampled during active COVID-19.

This clone was seen a single time. V gene TRBV7-2 combines with J gene TRBJ1-2; weak D call: TRBD1 (6 bases). The germline gives CDR1 SGHTA, CDR2 FQGNSA. This CDR3 region has 16 residues. Trimming took off 1 base at V and 0 bases at J, with 12 bases between the two ends. This chain's CDR3 is CASSLVAGAANYGYTF. The CDR3 nucleotides read TGTGCCAGCAGCTTAGTAGCAGGGGCGGCTAACTATGGCTACACCTTC.

The rearrangement joins TRBV15 to TRBJ2-3; the match to TRBD1 covers 12 bases. The V gene end was trimmed by 5 bases and the J gene end by 5 bases; junction bases not matched to a gene: 5. CDR1 LNHNV and CDR2 YYDKDF come from the germline V gene (reference sequence). This CDR3 comprises 15 residues. In DNA form, the CDR3 reads TGTGCCACCAGCCCCCGGGACAGGGGGCTAGATACGCAGTATTTT. Translation gives CATSPRDRGLDTQYF.

The chain has TRBV6-2 or TRBV6-3 and TRBJ2-7, with TRBD1 as a possible D gene (6 bases). The CDR3 has 13 amino acids. V dropped 4 bases and J dropped 1 base, with 8 bases sitting between them. Per the germline V gene, CDR1 is MNHEY and CDR2 is SVGEGT. For the CDR3, the DNA is TGTGCCAGCAGTTTACAGGGATCCTACGAGCAGTACTTC. This translates into CASSLQGSYEQYF.

The J gene is TRBJ1-1, the V gene TRBV28; D is possibly TRBD1 (5 bases). Trimming took 5 bases from V and 7 from J, leaving 8 bases between them. Looked up from germline, CDR1 is MDHEN and CDR2 is SYDVKM. This CDR3 contains 11 residues. The chain's CDR3 is CASSVRVEAFF. The CDR3, as DNA: TGTGCCAGCAGTGTCAGGGTTGAAGCTTTCTTT.

The chain employs TRBV4-1 and TRBJ1-4, with D perhaps TRBD1 (6 bases). Trimming removed 4 bases at V and 5 bases at J, with 8 bases between. In germline, CDR1 is MGHRA, CDR2 YSYEKL. CDR3 size: 13 residues. CDR3: CASSRRGNEKLFF. CDR3 nucleotides: TGCGCCAGCAGCCGCAGGGGAAATGAAAAACTGTTTTTT.

The chain is built from TRBV6-6 and TRBJ1-3; 8 nucleotides agree with TRBD1. Germline loops: CDR1 MNHNY, CDR2 SVGAGI (reference sequence). After removal of 5 bases from V and 4 bases from J, the junction contained 7 bases not matched to a gene. The CDR3 is 15 residues long. The CDR3 reads CASSQPTGGGNTIYF. The CDR3 DNA follows: TGTGCCAGCAGTCAGCCCACAGGGGGAGGAAACACCATATATTTT.

The J gene is TRBJ2-5, the V gene TRBV4-2; TRBD2 matches 13 bases. V trimming: 4 bases; J trimming: 1 base; junction bases outside the gene matches: 9. Germline-derived CDR1 and CDR2 are LGHNA and YNFKEQ. This CDR3 region has 18 residues. In nucleotides, the CDR3 is TGTGCCAGCAGCCCCGAACTAGCGGGGGGGCCGAGCCAAGAGACCCAGTACTTC. This codes for CASSPELAGGPSQETQYF.

This rearrangement joins TRBV3-1 (or the pseudogene TRBV3-2) to TRBJ1-2; D gene uncertain. Deletions cut 0 bases from V and 8 bases from J, with 16 bases between. Germline V gives CDR1 LGHDT, CDR2 YNNKEL (reference sequence). The CDR3 extends over 15 amino acids. CDR3 DNA sequence: TGTGCCAGCAGCCAAGATCTGCCAGGCCGGGAGGGCTACACCTTC. Translating it yields CASSQDLPGREGYTF.

In this sample, this clone turned up a few times. The rearrangement links TRBV2 to TRBJ1-4; TRBD1 might be the D (5 bases). Trimming shortened V by 8 bases and J by 7 bases, and 11 bases separated the two germline ends. CDR3 size: 12 residues. Looked up from germline, CDR1 is SNHLY and CDR2 is FYNNEI. The CDR3 here is CASGAGPEKLFF. The CDR3 region has the DNA TGTGCCAGCGGCGCAGGGCCTGAAAAACTGTTTTTT. The whole variable domain, remainder taken from reference TRBV2 and TRBJ1-4, is EPEVTQTPSHQVTQMGQEVILRCVPISNHLYFYWYRQILGQKVEFLVSFYNNEISEKSEIFDDQFSVERPDGSNFTLKIRSTKLEDSAMYFCASGAGPEKLFFGSGTQLSVL.

Only a few counts were recorded for this clone. The chain employs TRBV6-2 or TRBV6-3 and TRBJ2-3; 8 bases map to TRBD2. V trimming: 2 bases; J trimming: 5 bases; junction bases outside the gene matches: 12. From germline, CDR1 is MNHEY and CDR2 SVGEGT. The CDR3 loop spans 17 amino acids. DNA of the CDR3: TGTGCCAGCAGTTACGATCGAGGTAGCGGGGATGAAGATACGCAGTATTTT. Its translation: CASSYDRGSGDEDTQYF.

The V gene is TRBV28, the J gene TRBJ1-5; D remains unclear. The V end was cut by 3 bases, the J end by 1 base, with 4 bases between. The CDR3 consists of 13 residues. Germline lookup yields CDR1 MDHEN and CDR2 SYDVKM. The DNA for the CDR3 is TGTGCCAGCAGTTTCGGGAGCAATCAGCCCCAGCATTTT. Protein product: CASSFGSNQPQHF.

A few counts support this clone. The CDR3 DNA is TGTGCCAGCAGCACAGCGATTGGGACTAGCGGTCCCTACGAGCAGTACTTC. Translation gives CASSTAIGTSGPYEQYF. The chain links TRBV2 to TRBJ2-7; 11 bases fit TRBD2. Trimming cost V 6 bases and J 2 bases; bases outside gene matches: 12. The CDR3 runs 17 residues. Germline CDR1 is SNHLY and CDR2 is FYNNEI.

The CDR3 reads CASSVFQGSFAMNSPLHF. The CDR3 nucleotides are TGTGCCAGCAGTGTATTCCAGGGTTCTTTCGCCATGAATTCACCCCTCCACTTT. V is TRBV2 and J is TRBJ1-6, with a tentative D call TRBD1 (5 bases). Germline lookup yields CDR1 SNHLY and CDR2 FYNNEI. Deletions cut 4 bases from V and 7 bases from J, with 23 bases between. The CDR3 has 18 amino acids.

This clone has more than one count but fewer than ten. Other DNA sequences of this sample code for an identical CDR3. The V and J genes are TRBV2 and TRBJ2-7; a weak D match, TRBD2 (6 bases). The CDR3 is made up of 13 amino acids. Germline loops: CDR1 SNHLY, CDR2 FYNNEI. Trimming pared 7 bases from V and 4 bases from J, leaving 14 bases between. The CDR3 protein is CASNGIGGYEQYF. DNA of the CDR3: TGTGCCAGCAATGGAATTGGAGGGTACGAGCAGTACTTC. Complete variable domain (other parts from reference TRBV2 and TRBJ2-7): EPEVTQTPSHQVTQMGQEVILRCVPISNHLYFYWYRQILGQKVEFLVSFYNNEISEKSEIFDDQFSVERPDGSNFTLKIRSTKLEDSAMYFCASNGIGGYEQYFGPGTRLTVT.

This clone was found once. This chain joins TRBV5-6 and TRBJ1-6; D may be TRBD1 (5 bases). CDR1 is SGHDT, CDR2 YYEEEE, per germline. Trimming pared 1 base from V and 3 bases from J, leaving 11 bases between. CDR3 length equals 16 residues. CDR3 region: CASSLRRGIYNSPLHF. The CDR3 bases are TGTGCCAGCAGCTTGAGAAGGGGAATCTATAATTCACCCCTCCACTTT.

Notes on this clone: The junction differs from germline at one of its ends, possibly a read error. Other nucleotide sequences in the sample specify the same CDR3. The rearrangement links TRBV5-1 to TRBJ1-1; perhaps TRBD1 as D (6 bases). Germline V gene sequence: CDR1 SGHRS, CDR2 YFSETQ. This CDR3 has 13 amino acids. The CDR3 loop is CASTRDMNTEAFF. CDR3 DNA: TGCGCCAGCACTCGGGACATGAACACTGAAGCCTTCTTT.

This chain joins TRBV27 and TRBJ2-7, with D perhaps matching TRBD2 (6 bases). This CDR3 is 14 amino acids long. Trimming removed 7 bases at V and 6 bases at J, with 19 bases between. The germline V gene has CDR1 MNHEY and CDR2 SMNVEV (reference sequence). CDR3 in amino acids: CASKDLGKGGEQYF. CDR3 DNA sequence: TGTGCCAGCAAAGATTTGGGAAAGGGAGGCGAGCAGTACTTC.

The gene calls are TRBV2 and TRBJ2-3; 12 bases align to TRBD2. The V gene's germline CDR1 is SNHLY and CDR2 FYNNEI. The CDR3 extends over 16 amino acids. Trimming removed 4 bases from V and 4 bases from J; junction bases left unmatched: 6. CDR3: CASSASGGAVADTQYF. For the CDR3, the DNA is TGTGCCAGCAGTGCTAGCGGGGGGGCTGTAGCAGATACGCAGTATTTT. Full variable domain (missing parts from reference TRBV2 and TRBJ2-3): EPEVTQTPSHQVTQMGQEVILRCVPISNHLYFYWYRQILGQKVEFLVSFYNNEISEKSEIFDDQFSVERPDGSNFTLKIRSTKLEDSAMYFCASSASGGAVADTQYFGPGTRLTVL.

The chain couples TRBV27 to TRBJ2-7; 9 nucleotides line up with TRBD1. With V trimmed by 6 bases and J by 3 bases, 18 bases remained unmatched. The germline V gene has CDR1 MNHEY and CDR2 SMNVEV (reference sequence). CDR3 size: 18 residues. CDR3 nucleotide sequence: TGTGCCAGCAGAATTATCCCCTCCGAACAGGGGGCGAGCTACGAGCAGTACTTC. This gives the protein CASRIIPSEQGASYEQYF.

DNA of the CDR3: TGTGCCAGCAGCGGCCGGACAGGGTATGGCTACACCTTC. Protein product: CASSGRTGYGYTF. The gene calls are TRBV7-8 and TRBJ1-2; 8 bases align to TRBD1. The V segment lost 5 bases and the J segment 5 bases; nucleotides outside the gene matches: 4. The CDR3 has 13 amino acids. The germline V gene has CDR1 SGHVS and CDR2 FQNEAQ. The entire variable domain, with the rest obtained from reference TRBV7-8 and TRBJ1-2, is as follows: GAGVSQSPRYKVAKRGQDVALRCDPISGHVSLFWYQQALGQGPEFLTYFQNEAQLDKSGLPSDRFFAERPEGSVSTLKIQRTQQEDSAVYLCASSGRTGYGYTFGSGTRLTVV.

The chain uses TRBV29-1 and TRBJ2-1, with TRBD1 identical over 7 bases. The CDR3 consists of 14 residues. Per germline, CDR1 SQVTM and CDR2 ANQGSEA. Trimming cost V 7 bases and J 0 bases; bases outside gene matches: 6. The CDR3 region is CSARTGRSYNEQFF. The CDR3 DNA reads TGCAGCGCAAGGACAGGACGCTCCTACAATGAGCAGTTCTTC.

The chain combines TRBV6-1 with TRBJ1-2; 7 nucleotides match TRBD1. V dropped 1 base and J dropped 1; count of bases not matched to a gene: 9. Germline loops: CDR1 MNHNS, CDR2 SASEGT. This CDR3 has 17 residues. CDR3 sequence: CASSEVRGVVSNYGYTF. The CDR3 DNA sequence: TGTGCCAGCAGTGAAGTCAGGGGGGTCGTTAGTAACTATGGCTACACCTTC.

The rearrangement uses TRBV28 and TRBJ1-5, with D possibly matching TRBD1 (5 bases). V lost 7 bases and J lost 3, with 13 bases in between. Germline CDR1 MDHEN, CDR2 SYDVKM. There are 14 residues in the CDR3. For the CDR3, the DNA is TGTGCCAGCAACCAGGGTGGATCCAATCAGCCCCAGCATTTT. The encoded protein is CASNQGGSNQPQHF.

The chain carries TRBV9 and TRBJ1-2; unclear D gene. CDR1 is SGDLS and CDR2 is YYNGEE in the germline V gene. This CDR3 spans 13 amino acids. Trimming took 0 bases from V and 1 from J, leaving 4 bases between them. CDR3 residues: CASSVDSNYGYTF. The CDR3 bases are TGTGCCAGCAGCGTAGACAGTAACTATGGCTACACCTTC.

This chain uses TRBV7-6 with TRBJ2-2; 8 nucleotides align to TRBD1. The germline gives CDR1 SGHVS, CDR2 FNYEAQ. V was pared by 5 bases and J by 3 bases, with 8 bases of the junction left unmatched. CDR3 length: 16 amino acids. CDR3 sequence: CASSPHRTGYTGELFF. The CDR3 DNA reads TGTGCCAGCAGCCCCCACCGGACAGGGTACACCGGGGAGCTGTTTTTT.

The rearrangement links TRBV18 to TRBJ1-5, with D tentatively TRBD1 (5 bases). V dropped 2 bases and J dropped 4 bases, with 6 bases sitting between them. The CDR3 spans 13 residues. From germline, CDR1 is KGHSH and CDR2 LQKENI. CDR3 protein: CASSPGANQPQHF. CDR3 coding DNA: TGTGCCAGCTCACCAGGGGCAAATCAGCCCCAGCATTTT.

This clone was picked up a small number of times. V is TRBV18 and J is TRBJ2-1; 8 bases map to TRBD1. Germline lookup yields CDR1 KGHSH and CDR2 LQKENI. Losses at the gene ends were 3 bases for V and 8 bases for J; bases not matched to a gene: 9. This CDR3 region has 15 residues. The CDR3 sequence is CASSPATGDWDEQFF. The CDR3 bases are TGTGCCAGCTCACCGGCGACAGGGGATTGGGATGAGCAGTTCTTC.

This sequence joins TRBV7-2 and TRBJ2-1; 15 positions agree with TRBD2. Trimming cost V 5 bases and J 6 bases; bases outside gene matches: 2. This CDR3 has 15 amino acids. Germline values: CDR1 SGHTA, CDR2 FQGNSA. CDR3 DNA: TGTGCCAGCAGCCAGGGACTAGCGGGGGGCAATGAGCAGTTCTTC. This gives the protein CASSQGLAGGNEQFF.

The chain carries TRBV9 and TRBJ2-3, with TRBD2 matching 8 bases. CDR1 and CDR2 from the germline V gene are SGDLS and YYNGEE. Unmatched junction bases numbered 8, after V lost 6 bases and J lost 2 bases. CDR3 length: 15 amino acids. In DNA, the CDR3 is TGTGCCAGCAAACCCGAGCGGGGGATCACAGATACGCAGTATTTT. Residues: CASKPERGITDTQYF.

This clone was seen only once. This rearrangement joins TRBV6-5 to TRBJ1-6, with D perhaps TRBD1 (5 bases). The V end was cut by 10 bases, the J end by 6 bases, with 16 bases between. Per the germline V gene, CDR1 is MNHEY and CDR2 is SVGAGI. The CDR3 length is 14 residues. As DNA, the CDR3 is TGTGCCACTTCGACAGACCCAGTTAATTCACCCCTCCACTTT. As protein: CATSTDPVNSPLHF.